The rows below give T cell receptor beta chains drawn from one sample of a study of beta chain features in type 1 diabetes. The protocol was immunoSEQ multiplex PCR, while the TCRdb copy is restricted to in-frame clones and leaves out a portion. The data contain 970,000 or so clones, under 20% of them singletons. Sequencing input: naive CD4+ T cells from blood. Source of these receptors: a woman under 30 in good health. Each CDR3 is given with its conserved first and last residue. The order of the fields is clone size, D gene, V gene, J gene, CDR3 protein, CDR3 DNA. The D gene is left open where the match is weak. Size values are once, few and many counts, or a class for expanded clones, and some rows have none.

size: -
D: -
V: TRBV19
J: TRBJ2-6
CDR3: CASSIGQNSGANVLTF
DNA: TGTGCCAGTAGTATCGGACAGAACTCTGGGGCCAACGTCCTGACTTTC

size: few
D: -
V: TRBV1
J: TRBJ1-2
CDR3: CTSSQDRTGPNYGYTF
DNA: TGCACCAGCAGCCAAGATCGAACAGGGCCTAACTATGGCTACACCTTC

size: -
D: TRBD1
V: TRBV6-5
J: TRBJ1-1
CDR3: CASSSTTGAREAFF
DNA: TGTGCCAGCAGTTCCACCACAGGGGCGCGTGAAGCTTTCTTT

size: -
D: TRBD2
V: TRBV4-2
J: TRBJ2-1
CDR3: CASSQDGLAGFNEQFF
DNA: TGTGCCAGCAGCCAAGACGGACTAGCGGGTTTCAATGAGCAGTTCTTC

size: few
D: -
V: TRBV7-9
J: TRBJ2-7
CDR3: CASTGPNSYEQYF
DNA: TGTGCCAGCACGGGACCTAACTCCTACGAGCAGTACTTC

size: once
D: TRBD2
V: TRBV27
J: TRBJ2-2
CDR3: CASSLEGLAGRYPGELFF
DNA: TGTGCCAGCAGTTTAGAGGGACTAGCGGGCAGGTACCCCGGGGAGCTGTTTTTT

size: -
D: -
V: TRBV5-1
J: TRBJ2-3
CDR3: CASGPIGTSTDTQYF
DNA: TGCGCCAGCGGCCCGATAGGTACTAGCACAGATACGCAGTATTTT

size: -
D: TRBD1
V: TRBV9
J: TRBJ1-2
CDR3: CASNIRTGLRLTNYGYTF
DNA: TGTGCCAGCAACATACGGACAGGGTTACGATTAACTAACTATGGCTACACCTTC

size: -
D: -
V: TRBV18
J: TRBJ2-4
CDR3: CASSPPVPRVPLQYF
DNA: TGTGCCAGCTCACCACCGGTACCACGAGTACCCTTGCAGTACTTC

size: -
D: -
V: TRBV7-2
J: TRBJ2-1
CDR3: CASSPPSSGEQFF
DNA: TGTGCCAGCAGCCCGCCCTCCTCGGGTGAGCAGTTCTTC

size: -
D: -
V: TRBV6-5
J: TRBJ1-2
CDR3: CASSYSIQATYGYTF
DNA: TGTGCCAGCAGTTACTCGATTCAGGCGACCTATGGCTACACCTTC

size: few
D: TRBD1
V: TRBV7-2
J: TRBJ2-2
CDR3: CASSFGQEITGELFF
DNA: TGTGCCAGCAGCTTCGGACAGGAGATCACCGGGGAGCTGTTTTTT

size: few
D: TRBD1
V: TRBV7-2
J: TRBJ2-1
CDR3: CASSLVRDRGNEQFF
DNA: TGTGCCAGCAGCTTAGTTCGTGACAGGGGCAATGAGCAGTTCTTC